The 18 T cell receptor beta chains in this list originate from one sample, sequenced in a study of PD-1 blockade in classical Hodgkin lymphoma. Clones were read by immunoSEQ multiplex PCR, and TCRdb kept only the in-frame ones, dropping some. In the table there are more than 90,000 clones, over 75% of which are singletons. Sample time point: cycle 4 day 1 (C4D1), after 6 weeks of nivolumab. With no exception, relapse followed autologous stem cell transplantation in all patients, and brentuximab vedotin exposure varied. The source material was peripheral blood mononuclear cells (PBMCs), sampled before the fourth cycle of nivolumab. These receptors all come from a human donor with classical Hodgkin lymphoma.

This clone was observed a few times. This sequence joins TRBV7-3 and TRBJ2-1; D unresolved. From germline, CDR1 is SGHTA and CDR2 FQGTGA. Trimming stripped 1 base from V and 2 bases from J, with 6 bases between. The CDR3 covers 14 residues. The CDR3 spells CASSLSPTYNEQFF. The CDR3 nucleotides read TGTGCCAGCAGCTTAAGCCCTACCTACAATGAGCAGTTCTTC.

The chain links TRBV2 to TRBJ2-7; TRBD1 matches 9 bases. The CDR3 is 13 residues long. The germline CDR1 and CDR2 sequences are SNHLY and FYNNEI. J lost 5 bases, V lost 6 bases, and 5 bases had no gene match. CDR3 in amino acids: CASRYRGLDEQYF. DNA for the CDR3: TGTGCCAGCAGGTACAGGGGGCTCGACGAGCAGTACTTC.

The V call is TRBV5-4, the J call TRBJ2-5; 8 nucleotides line up with TRBD2. Germline V gene sequence: CDR1 SGHNT, CDR2 YYREEE (reference sequence). This CDR3 spans 16 amino acids. V was clipped by 4 bases and J by 3 bases; unmatched bases: 11. The CDR3 here is CASSHQRGGGEETQYF. For the CDR3, the DNA is TGTGCCAGCAGCCACCAACGGGGGGGCGGGGAAGAGACCCAGTACTTC.

The CDR3 spells CASHPGQFLWGYTF. CDR3 nucleotides: TGTGCCAGTCATCCGGGACAGTTTCTTTGGGGCTACACCTTC. The chain uses TRBV19 and TRBJ1-2, with 7 bases fitting TRBD1. With V trimmed by 8 bases and J by 8 bases, 14 bases remained unmatched. Germline lookup yields CDR1 LNHDA and CDR2 SQIVND (reference sequence). The CDR3 runs 14 residues.

This rearrangement joins TRBV7-9 to TRBJ1-1; no definite D call. V lost 5 bases and J lost 1, with 14 bases in between. This CDR3 has 15 amino acids. Germline V gene lookup returns CDR1 SEHNR and CDR2 FQNEAQ (reference sequence). This CDR3 is CASSPGGSGNTEAFF. CDR3 nucleotide sequence: TGTGCCAGCAGCCCCGGCGGCTCGGGGAACACTGAAGCTTTCTTT.

The chain has TRBV5-1 and TRBJ1-3; TRBD1 matches 7 bases. Germline V gene data show CDR1 as SGHRS and CDR2 as YFSETQ. V was clipped by 4 bases and J by 0 bases; unmatched bases: 10. The CDR3 extends over 17 amino acids. The CDR3 coding sequence is TGCGCCAGCAGCGACCGGGACAGCTCATTCTCTGGAAACACCATATATTTT. Its translation: CASSDRDSSFSGNTIYF.

The rearrangement uses TRBV6-6 and TRBJ1-1; no firm D call. V gave up 0 bases and J gave up 5 bases, with 7 bases separating them. This CDR3 has 13 residues. Germline V gives CDR1 MNHNY, CDR2 SVGAGI (reference sequence). The CDR3 region has the DNA TGTGCCAGCAGTTACTCCAGGTGGACTGAAGCTTTCTTT. Encoded protein: CASSYSRWTEAFF.

This clone appeared a single time. The gene calls are TRBV6-1 and TRBJ2-1; 10 nucleotides match TRBD2. The germline V gene has CDR1 MNHNS and CDR2 SASEGT. This CDR3 contains 13 residues. V was pared by 6 bases and J by 8 bases, with 4 bases of the junction left unmatched. CDR3: CASRTSGWDEQFF. The CDR3 DNA reads TGTGCCAGCAGGACTAGCGGGTGGGATGAGCAGTTCTTC.

This clone was seen a few times. The CDR3 loop is CASSGTTGSSYNEQFF. The CDR3 bases are TGTGCCAGCTCCGGGACGACAGGGAGCTCCTACAATGAGCAGTTCTTC. This rearrangement joins TRBV18 to TRBJ2-1; TRBD1 aligns across 7 bases. The germline V gene encodes CDR1 KGHSH and CDR2 LQKENI. The CDR3 extends over 16 amino acids. J was trimmed by 0 bases and V by 6 bases; bases with no gene match: 8.

The V and J genes are TRBV2 and TRBJ1-1; no reliable D call. From germline, CDR1 is SNHLY and CDR2 FYNNEI. The CDR3 consists of 15 residues. Trimming cost V 3 bases and J 1 base, with 12 bases left between them. Written as DNA, the CDR3 is TGTGCCAGCAGTGAGAGGCCAGGAGCGAACACTGAAGCTTTCTTT. Translation: CASSERPGANTEAFF.

The rearrangement uses TRBV5-6 and TRBJ2-7; weak D call: TRBD1 (6 bases). The CDR3 loop spans 14 amino acids. V lost 3 bases to trimming and J lost 6 bases, with 16 bases between them. Germline loops: CDR1 SGHDT, CDR2 YYEEEE. Here the CDR3 DNA reads TGTGCCAGCAGCTATGGGACACGGGCGGGCGAGCAGTACTTC. Amino acid sequence: CASSYGTRAGEQYF.

This clone was found many times. The gene calls are TRBV7-3 and TRBJ2-1, with 8 bases fitting TRBD2. The CDR3 has 13 residues. V shed 4 bases and J 6 bases; nucleotides not matched to a gene: 2. CDR1 is SGHTA, CDR2 FQGTGA, per germline. The CDR3 nucleotides are TGTGCCAGCAGCTGGACTAGCTCCAATGAGCAGTTCTTC. Translation gives CASSWTSSNEQFF. The whole variable domain, remainder taken from reference TRBV7-3 and TRBJ2-1, is GAGVSQTPSNKVTEKGKYVELRCDPISGHTALYWYRQSLGQGPEFLIYFQGTGAADDSGLPNDRFFAVRPEGSVSTLKIQRTERGDSAVYLCASSWTSSNEQFFGPGTRLTVL.

This chain joins TRBV11-2 and TRBJ1-5; D gene ambiguous. Trimming shortened V by 4 bases and J by 7 bases, and 17 bases separated the two germline ends. CDR1 SGHAT and CDR2 FQNNGV come from the germline V gene. The CDR3 has 15 residues. The CDR3 nucleotides read TGTGCCAGCAGCTCAGAGTACGGGCCGCAGCAGCCCCAGCATTTT. Translating it yields CASSSEYGPQQPQHF. The full variable domain, its missing parts supplied by reference TRBV11-2 and TRBJ1-5, is EAGVAQSPRYKIIEKRQSVAFWCNPISGHATLYWYQQILGQGPKLLIQFQNNGVVDDSQLPKDRFSAERLKGVDSTLKIQPAKLEDSAVYLCASSSEYGPQQPQHFGDGTRLSIL.

The chain couples TRBV10-3 to TRBJ2-3; the D gene is possibly TRBD1 (6 bases). The germline gives CDR1 ENHRY, CDR2 SYGVKD. V was cut by 4 bases and J by 6 bases, with 17 bases left in between. This CDR3 is built from 15 residues. As DNA, the CDR3 is TGTGCCATCAGTGGATTGGGCAGGGGATCGGATACGCAGTATTTT. As protein: CAISGLGRGSDTQYF.

The genes are TRBV5-1 and TRBJ2-2; no clear D gene. The length of the CDR3 is 15 residues. Germline lookup yields CDR1 SGHRS and CDR2 YFSETQ. Trimming pared 1 base from V and 9 bases from J, leaving 16 bases between. In nucleotides, the CDR3 is TGCGCCAGCAGCTTGCCCCCCCTGGAATACCGGGAGCTGTTTTTT. Residues: CASSLPPLEYRELFF.

J is TRBJ1-5 and V is TRBV7-2; unclear D gene. The CDR3 consists of 15 residues. V lost 3 bases to trimming and J lost 6 bases, with 15 bases between them. The germline V gene has CDR1 SGHTA and CDR2 FQGNSA. CDR3 sequence reads: CASSFGLSGIQPQHF. CDR3 DNA: TGTGCCAGCAGCTTTGGGCTGTCAGGAATTCAGCCCCAGCATTTT.

The V call is TRBV2, the J call TRBJ2-1; TRBD2 agrees at 8 bases. In germline, CDR1 is SNHLY, CDR2 FYNNEI. V shed 3 bases and J 7 bases; nucleotides not matched to a gene: 11. The CDR3 runs to 16 residues. CDR3 residues: CASSEVPGGPRNEQFF. For the CDR3, the DNA is TGTGCCAGCAGTGAGGTACCGGGAGGGCCTAGGAATGAGCAGTTCTTC.

The gene calls are TRBV7-3 and TRBJ1-1; 8 positions agree with TRBD1. CDR1 and CDR2 (germline): SGHTA, FQGTGA. The V and J ends lost 6 bases and 4 bases, in that order; junction bases with no gene match: 4. This CDR3 comprises 13 residues. The CDR3 sequence: CASRRDRGTEAFF. The CDR3 DNA reads TGTGCCAGCAGACGTGACAGGGGCACTGAAGCTTTCTTT.